This T cell receptor beta chain comes out of a study of OX40 agonist ivuxolimab in advanced cancers. TCRdb keeps only in-frame clones here, not all; method: immunoSEQ multiplex PCR. The sample consists of almost 85,000 clones, roughly 94% of them appearing once. To note about this clone: The limits of the CDR3 on the DNA are not certain, so only TCRdb's listed CDR3 is given.

The length of the CDR3 is 14 amino acids, counting both ends. From germline, CDR1 is MGHDK and CDR2 SYGVNS. The source was CD4+ or CD8+ T cells sorted from blood, collected in a trial of the OX40 agonist ivuxolimab. This sequence originates from an adult with an advanced solid tumor such as melanoma, head and neck, liver or kidney cancer. V gene TRBV25-1 combines with J gene TRBJ1-2; the table's D call TRBD1 went unverified against the DNA. The CDR3 here is CASSEVGQGSIESF.